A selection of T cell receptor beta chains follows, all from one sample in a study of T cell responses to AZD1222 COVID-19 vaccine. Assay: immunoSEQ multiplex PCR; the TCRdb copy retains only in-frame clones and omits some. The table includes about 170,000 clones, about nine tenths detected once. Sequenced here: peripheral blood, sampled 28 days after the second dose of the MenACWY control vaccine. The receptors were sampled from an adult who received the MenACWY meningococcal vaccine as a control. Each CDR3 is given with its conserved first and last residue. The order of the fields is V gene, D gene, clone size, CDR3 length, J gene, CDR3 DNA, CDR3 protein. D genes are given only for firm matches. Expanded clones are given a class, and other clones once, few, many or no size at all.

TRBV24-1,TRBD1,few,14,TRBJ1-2,TGTGCCACCAGCGTGGAAGGGGGCGGTCATGGCTACACCTTC,CATSVEGGGHGYTF
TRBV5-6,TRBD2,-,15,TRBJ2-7,TGTGCCAGCAACCCGTTCGGGAGGGGATCCTACGAGCAGTACTTC,CASNPFGRGSYEQYF
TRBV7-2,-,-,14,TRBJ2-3,TGTGCCAGCAGCTTATCAGGGGTAGGAGATACGCAGTATTTT,CASSLSGVGDTQYF
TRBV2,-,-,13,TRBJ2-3,TGTGCCAGCACTTGGGAGCGACCAGATACGCAGTATTTT,CASTWERPDTQYF
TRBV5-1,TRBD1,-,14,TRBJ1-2,TGCGCCAGCAGCCGAACTACCGACAGGGAGGACTACACCTTC,CASSRTTDREDYTF
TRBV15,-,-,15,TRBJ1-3,TGTGCCACCAGCAGAGATAAGGGTGCTGGAAACACCATATATTTT,CATSRDKGAGNTIYF
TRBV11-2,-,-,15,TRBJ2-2,TGTGCCAGCAGCTTAGATCGCCGGGGCACCGGGGAGCTGTTTTTT,CASSLDRRGTGELFF
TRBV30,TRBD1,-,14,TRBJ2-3,TGTGCCTTATTGGACAGGACTAGCACAGATACGCAGTATTTT,CALLDRTSTDTQYF
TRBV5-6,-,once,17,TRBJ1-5,TGTGCCAGCAGCCCAAGGCGCCGGGTCCCCGGTGGTCAGCCCCAGCATTTT,CASSPRRRVPGGQPQHF
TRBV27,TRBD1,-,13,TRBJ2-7,TGTGCCAGCAGTACCAGGACAGGGAACGAGCAGTACTTC,CASSTRTGNEQYF
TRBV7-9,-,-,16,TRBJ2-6,TGTGCCAGCAGCTTACTTACAGGGCCTGGGGCCAACGTCCTGACTTTC,CASSLLTGPGANVLTF
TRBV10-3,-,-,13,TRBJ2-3,TGTGCCATAGCCCTCCAGCGCACAGATACGCAGTATTTT,CAIALQRTDTQYF
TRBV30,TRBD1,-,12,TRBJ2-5,TGTGCCTGGAGCCCCAGGGGGGAGACCCAGTACTTC,CAWSPRGETQYF
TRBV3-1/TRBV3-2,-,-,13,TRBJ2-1,TGTGCCAGCAGCCAAGATCCGCCCCGGGAGCAGTTCTTC,CASSQDPPREQFF
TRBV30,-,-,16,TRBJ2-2,TGTGCCTGGAGTGTATCCTTACTAGTAAATACCGGGGAGCTGTTTTTT,CAWSVSLLVNTGELFF
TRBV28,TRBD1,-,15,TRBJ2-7,TGTGCCAGCAGCACAATCCGGGACAGGTCCCACGAGCAGTACTTC,CASSTIRDRSHEQYF
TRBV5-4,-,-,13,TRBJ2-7,TGTGCCAGCAGCTTGGGCGAATACTACGAGCAGTACTTC,CASSLGEYYEQYF
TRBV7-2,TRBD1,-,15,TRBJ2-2,TGTGCCAGCAGCCAGACAGGGGCGGGCACCGGGGAGCTGTTTTTT,CASSQTGAGTGELFF
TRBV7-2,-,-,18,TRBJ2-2,TGTGCCAGCAGACATACCCTGTTTTGGTCGGGAACCACCGGGGAGCTGTTTTTT,CASRHTLFWSGTTGELFF
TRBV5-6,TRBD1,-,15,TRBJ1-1,TGTGCCAGCAGCCCCTTGACAGGGGGGAACACTGAAGCTTTCTTT,CASSPLTGGNTEAFF
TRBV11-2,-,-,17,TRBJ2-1,TGTGCCAGCAGCTTAGATCTATGGAGGGAGGTCTACAATGAGCAGTTCTTC,CASSLDLWREVYNEQFF